The source of this T cell receptor (beta chain) is a study of T cells in localized non-small cell lung cancer. Repertoires were generated with immunoSEQ multiplex PCR, while TCRdb's copy carries only in-frame clones and drops some. The sample includes 15,000 to 20,000 clones, over 75% of them seen just once. Germline loops: CDR1 GTSNPN, CDR2 SVGIG (reference sequence). This CDR3 comprises 16 residues. V was cut by 3 bases and J by 7 bases, with 21 bases left in between. The source was peripheral blood, collected before any cancer treatment. The clonotype comes from a female donor over 55 with stage I lung adenocarcinoma. The chain combines TRBV30 with TRBJ1-4; D perhaps matches TRBD1 (6 bases). Here the CDR3 DNA reads TGTGCCTGGAGACAGGGCGTAAGCCGGACGTCTGAAAAACTGTTTTTT. Protein sequence: CAWRQGVSRTSEKLFF.